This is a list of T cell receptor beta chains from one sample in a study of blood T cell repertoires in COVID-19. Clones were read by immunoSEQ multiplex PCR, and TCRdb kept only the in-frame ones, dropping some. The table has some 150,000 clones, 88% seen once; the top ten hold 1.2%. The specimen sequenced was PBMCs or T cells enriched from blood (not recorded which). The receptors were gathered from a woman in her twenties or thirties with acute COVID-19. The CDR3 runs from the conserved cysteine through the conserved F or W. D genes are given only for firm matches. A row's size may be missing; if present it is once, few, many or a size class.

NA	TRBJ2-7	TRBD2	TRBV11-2	TGTGCCAGCAGCTTAGGGACTAGCGGGAGCTACGAGCAGTACTTC	CASSLGTSGSYEQYF
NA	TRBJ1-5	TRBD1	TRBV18	TGTGCCAGCTCACCACGAGGGGGCGAAAATCAGCCCCAGCATTTT	CASSPRGGENQPQHF
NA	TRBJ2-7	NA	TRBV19	TGTGCCAGTAGTATAGAGATTTCAACTCCCGAGCAGTACTTC	CASSIEISTPEQYF
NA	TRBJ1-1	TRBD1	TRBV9	TGTGCCAGCAGCGTAAAGACAGGGCCGAACACTGAAGCTTTCTTT	CASSVKTGPNTEAFF
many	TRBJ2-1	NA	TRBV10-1	TGCGCCAGCAGTGAGCCACACGGGACAAGGAAGTGGAATGAGCAGTTCTTC	CASSEPHGTRKWNEQFF
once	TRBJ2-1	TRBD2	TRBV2	TGTGCCAGCAGTGTGGGGACTAGCGCGTCCTACAATGAGCAGTTCTTC	CASSVGTSASYNEQFF
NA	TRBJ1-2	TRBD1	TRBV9	TGTGCCAGCAGCGTAGACGGGACAGGGGTATATGGCTACACCTTC	CASSVDGTGVYGYTF
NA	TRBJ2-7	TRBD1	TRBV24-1	TGTGCCACCAGTGATGATTCAACCGGGACAGGTATCTACGAGCAGTACTTC	CATSDDSTGTGIYEQYF
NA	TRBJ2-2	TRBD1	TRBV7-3	TGTGCCAGCAGCCAGGGACAGGGGCTTACCGGGGAGCTGTTTTTT	CASSQGQGLTGELFF
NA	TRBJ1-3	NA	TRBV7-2	TGTGCCAGCAGACCTACAGGGTTCGGAAACACCATATATTTT	CASRPTGFGNTIYF
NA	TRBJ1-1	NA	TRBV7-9	TGTGCCAGCAGCTTAGGAGAAAACCAGGCCTCCTTGAACACTGAAGCTTTCTTT	CASSLGENQASLNTEAFF
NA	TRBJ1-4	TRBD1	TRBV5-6	TGTGCCAGCAGCGGCAGAAACAGGGGGCAGAATGAAAAACTGTTTTTT	CASSGRNRGQNEKLFF
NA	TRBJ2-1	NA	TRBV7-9	TGTGCCAGCAGCTTAGTCCAGGGGAGACCAGTGCCGAATGAGCAGTTCTTC	CASSLVQGRPVPNEQFF
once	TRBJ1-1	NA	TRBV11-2	TGTGCCAGCAGCTTAGCCCCGGTCACTGAAGCTTTCTTT	CASSLAPVTEAFF
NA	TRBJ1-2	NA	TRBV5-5	TGTGCCAGCAGCCTGCGATCGACTAACTATGGCTACACCTTC	CASSLRSTNYGYTF
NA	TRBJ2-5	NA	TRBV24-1	TGTGCCACCAGTGACTTAGCTTGGCGAACCAAGAGAACCCAGTACTTC	CATSDLAWRTKRTQYF
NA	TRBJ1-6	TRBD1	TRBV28	TGTGCCAGCAGTCTGACAGGGGGCAATTCACCCCTCCACTTT	CASSLTGGNSPLHF
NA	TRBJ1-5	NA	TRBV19	TGTGCCAGTAGTATAGGTCAGGTTTATAGCAATCAGCCCCAGCATTTT	CASSIGQVYSNQPQHF
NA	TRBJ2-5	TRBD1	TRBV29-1	TGCAGCGTCACTGGACAGGGGCAAGAGACCCAGTACTTC	CSVTGQGQETQYF
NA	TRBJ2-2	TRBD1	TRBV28	TGTGCCAGCAGTTTATTAGGGACAGGGGCCACCGGGGAGCTGTTTTTT	CASSLLGTGATGELFF
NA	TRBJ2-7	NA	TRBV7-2	TGTGCCAGCAGCTTAATCGGGAGTGATGACTACGAGCAGTACTTC	CASSLIGSDDYEQYF
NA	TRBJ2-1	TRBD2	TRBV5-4	TGTGCCAGCAGCTTGGAATTGGCACTAGCGGGAGACAATGAGCAGTTCTTC	CASSLELALAGDNEQFF
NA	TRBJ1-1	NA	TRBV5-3	TGTGCCAGAAGCTCTCTAACCCTCGCAGGGAGGTACATTTGGGTGACTGAAGCTTTCTTT	CARSSLTLAGRYIWVTEAFF
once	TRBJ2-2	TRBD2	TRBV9	TGTGCCAGCAGCCAAGGACAAGGACTAGCGGAAAACACCGGGGAGCTGTTTTTT	CASSQGQGLAENTGELFF
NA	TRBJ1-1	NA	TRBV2	TGTGCCAGCAGAAAAGGAGGAACTGAAGCTTTCTTT	CASRKGGTEAFF
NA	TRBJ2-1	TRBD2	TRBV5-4	TGTGCCACCATAACCGGCCTAGCGGGAGGCTACAATGAGCAGTTCTTC	CATITGLAGGYNEQFF